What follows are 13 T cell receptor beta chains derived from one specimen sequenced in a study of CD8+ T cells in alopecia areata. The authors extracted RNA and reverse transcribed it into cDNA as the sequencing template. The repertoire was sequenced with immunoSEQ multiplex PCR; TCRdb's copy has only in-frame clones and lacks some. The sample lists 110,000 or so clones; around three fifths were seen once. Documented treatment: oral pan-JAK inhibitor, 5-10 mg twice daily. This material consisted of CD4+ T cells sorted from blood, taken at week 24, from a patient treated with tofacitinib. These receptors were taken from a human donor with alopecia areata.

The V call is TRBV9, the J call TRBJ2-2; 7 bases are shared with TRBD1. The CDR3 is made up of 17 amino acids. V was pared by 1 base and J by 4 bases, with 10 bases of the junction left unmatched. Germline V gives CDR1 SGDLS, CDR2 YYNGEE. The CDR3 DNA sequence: TGTGCCAGCAGCGTACGAGGGGGCACCACTTCCACCGGGGAGCTGTTTTTT. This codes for CASSVRGGTTSTGELFF.

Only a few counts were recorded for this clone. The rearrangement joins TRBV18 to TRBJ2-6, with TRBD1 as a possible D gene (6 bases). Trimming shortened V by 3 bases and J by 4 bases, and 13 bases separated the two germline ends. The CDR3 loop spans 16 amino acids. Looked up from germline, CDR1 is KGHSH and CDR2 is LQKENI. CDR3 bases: TGTGCCAGCTCACCGACAGGTACTTCCGGGGCCAACGTCCTGACTTTC. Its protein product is CASSPTGTSGANVLTF.

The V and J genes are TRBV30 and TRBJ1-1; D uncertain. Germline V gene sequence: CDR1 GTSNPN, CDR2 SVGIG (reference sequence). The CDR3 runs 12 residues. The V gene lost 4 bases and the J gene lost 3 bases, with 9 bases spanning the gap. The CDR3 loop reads CAWTGDYTEAFF. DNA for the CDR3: TGTGCCTGGACGGGAGACTACACTGAAGCTTTCTTT. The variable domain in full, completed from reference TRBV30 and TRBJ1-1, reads SQTIHQWPATLVQPVGSPLSLECTVEGTSNPNLYWYRQAAGRGLQLLFYSVGIGQISSEVPQNLSASRPQDRQFILSSKKLLLSDSGFYLCAWTGDYTEAFFGQGTRLTVV.

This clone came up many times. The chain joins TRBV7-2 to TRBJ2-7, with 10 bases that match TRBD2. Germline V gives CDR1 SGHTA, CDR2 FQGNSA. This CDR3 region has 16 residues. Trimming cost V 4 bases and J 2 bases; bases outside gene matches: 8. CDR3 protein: CASSSSLSGGAYEQYF. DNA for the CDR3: TGTGCCAGCAGCTCTTCCTTAAGCGGGGGGGCCTACGAGCAGTACTTC. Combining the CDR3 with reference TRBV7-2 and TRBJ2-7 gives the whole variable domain GAGVSQSPSNKVTEKGKDVELRCDPISGHTALYWYRQSLGQGLEFLIYFQGNSAPDKSGLPSDRFSAERTGGSVSTLTIQRTQQEDSAVYLCASSSSLSGGAYEQYFGPGTRLTVT.

CDR3 coding DNA: TGCGCCAGGGGGGACAGACACCCTAATTCACCCCTCCACTTT. Its protein product is CARGDRHPNSPLHF. V gene TRBV23-1 combines with J gene TRBJ1-6, with TRBD1 identical over 7 bases. TRBV23-1 falls under the ORF class, with uncertain function. CDR3 length: 14 residues. V gave up 9 bases and J gave up 6 bases; unmatched junction bases: 8.

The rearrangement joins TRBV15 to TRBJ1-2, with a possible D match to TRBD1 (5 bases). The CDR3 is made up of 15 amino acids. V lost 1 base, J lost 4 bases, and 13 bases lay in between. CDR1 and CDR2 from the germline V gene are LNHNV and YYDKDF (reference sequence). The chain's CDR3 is CATSRGPGGFYGYTF. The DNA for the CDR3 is TGTGCCACCAGCAGAGGGCCCGGGGGTTTCTATGGCTACACCTTC.

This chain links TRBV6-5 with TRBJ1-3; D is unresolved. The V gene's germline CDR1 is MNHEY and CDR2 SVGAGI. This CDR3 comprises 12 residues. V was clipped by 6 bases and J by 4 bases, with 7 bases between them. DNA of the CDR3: TGTGCCAGCAGCCAAGGGGGAAACACCATATATTTT. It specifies CASSQGGNTIYF.

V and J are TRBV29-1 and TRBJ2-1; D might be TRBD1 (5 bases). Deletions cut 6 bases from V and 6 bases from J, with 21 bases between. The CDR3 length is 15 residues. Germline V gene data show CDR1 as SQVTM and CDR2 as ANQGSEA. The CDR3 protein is CSVSHKPGSVNEQFF. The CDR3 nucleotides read TGCAGCGTAAGTCACAAACCAGGGTCCGTCAATGAGCAGTTCTTC.

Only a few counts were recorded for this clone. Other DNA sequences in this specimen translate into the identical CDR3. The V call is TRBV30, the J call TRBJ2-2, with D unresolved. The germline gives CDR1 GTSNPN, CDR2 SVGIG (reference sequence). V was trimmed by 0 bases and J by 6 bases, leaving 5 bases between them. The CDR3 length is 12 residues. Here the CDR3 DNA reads TGTGCCTGGAGTGTTTTGGCCGGGGAGCTGTTTTTT. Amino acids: CAWSVLAGELFF.

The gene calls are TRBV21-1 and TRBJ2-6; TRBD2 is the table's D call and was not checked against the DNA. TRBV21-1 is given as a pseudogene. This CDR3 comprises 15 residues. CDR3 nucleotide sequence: TGTGCCAGCAGCAAAGGGAGCTCTGGGGCCAACGTCCTGACTTTC. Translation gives CASSKGSSGANVLTF.

The CDR3 sequence is CSVNRDRNTEAFF. The DNA for the CDR3 is TGCAGCGTGAACAGGGATCGGAACACTGAAGCTTTCTTT. The V gene is TRBV29-1, the J gene TRBJ1-1, with D perhaps TRBD1 (6 bases). Trimming took off 6 bases at V and 1 base at J, with 12 bases between the two ends. The CDR3 is 13 residues long. Germline V lookup: CDR1 SQVTM, CDR2 ANQGSEA.

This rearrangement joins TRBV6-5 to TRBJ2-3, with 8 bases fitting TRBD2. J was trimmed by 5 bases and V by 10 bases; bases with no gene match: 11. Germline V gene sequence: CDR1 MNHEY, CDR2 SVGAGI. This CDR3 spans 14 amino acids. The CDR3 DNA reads TGTGCCACTTCGGGGGGGTTCCCACAAGATACGCAGTATTTT. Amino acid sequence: CATSGGFPQDTQYF.

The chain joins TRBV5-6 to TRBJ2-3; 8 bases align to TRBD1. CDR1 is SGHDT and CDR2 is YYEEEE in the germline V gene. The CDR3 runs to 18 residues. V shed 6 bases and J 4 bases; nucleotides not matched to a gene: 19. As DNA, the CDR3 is TGTGCCAGCATGCTTCGGCCTCTACGGACAGGGATTGCAGATACGCAGTATTTT. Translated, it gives CASMLRPLRTGIADTQYF.